This is a list of T cell receptor beta chains from one sample in a study of cytomegalovirus exposure and HLA in healthy donors. The data were produced by immunoSEQ multiplex PCR, yet TCRdb's version contains in-frame clones alone and is incomplete. This table has 210,000 or so clones, around 79% appearing once. Material: PBMCs. Receptor source: a man aged 18 to 35 in good health and CMV-seronegative. Both conserved end residues are part of each CDR3. Fields, in order: D gene, clone size, J gene, V gene, CDR3 DNA, CDR3 protein. The D gene is left open where the match is weak. Size values are once, few and many counts, or a class for expanded clones, and some rows have none.

d_gene: TRBD1
abundance: .
j_gene: TRBJ2-1
v_gene: TRBV30
CDR3nt: TGTGCCTGGGGGACAGGGGGAGGATACAATGAGCAGTTCTTC
CDR3aa: CAWGTGGGYNEQFF

d_gene: TRBD1
abundance: once
j_gene: TRBJ2-7
v_gene: TRBV30
CDR3nt: TGTGCCTGGAGTCGTTGGACAGGGGGCTCCTACGAGCAGTACTTC
CDR3aa: CAWSRWTGGSYEQYF

d_gene: .
abundance: once
j_gene: TRBJ1-1
v_gene: TRBV5-1
CDR3nt: TGCGCCAGCAGCTTGACCGGGGTCCTGGACACTGAAGCTTTCTTT
CDR3aa: CASSLTGVLDTEAFF

d_gene: .
abundance: .
j_gene: TRBJ2-5
v_gene: TRBV7-8
CDR3nt: TGTGCCAGCAGCTTAGCGGCAGGGCGAGAGACCCAGTACTTC
CDR3aa: CASSLAAGRETQYF

d_gene: .
abundance: .
j_gene: TRBJ2-1
v_gene: TRBV29-1
CDR3nt: TGCAGCGTTTTCGGGAATGAGCAGTTCTTC
CDR3aa: CSVFGNEQFF

d_gene: TRBD1
abundance: .
j_gene: TRBJ1-5
v_gene: TRBV5-1
CDR3nt: TGCGCCAGCAGCTTGGCTGGGACAGATAATCAGCCCCAGCATTTT
CDR3aa: CASSLAGTDNQPQHF

d_gene: TRBD1
abundance: .
j_gene: TRBJ2-7
v_gene: TRBV14
CDR3nt: TGTGCCAGCAGCCTCGTAAGGGACAGGGGGAGGGCCTACGAGCAGTACTTC
CDR3aa: CASSLVRDRGRAYEQYF

d_gene: TRBD2
abundance: .
j_gene: TRBJ2-5
v_gene: TRBV28
CDR3nt: TGTGCCAGCAGTTCTCGGACTAGCGGGAGGAAAGAGACCCAGTACTTC
CDR3aa: CASSSRTSGRKETQYF

d_gene: TRBD2
abundance: .
j_gene: TRBJ2-1
v_gene: TRBV11-2
CDR3nt: TGTGCCAGCAGCCTCCGCGGGGTAGCGGGAAGTGGCGAGCAGTTCTTC
CDR3aa: CASSLRGVAGSGEQFF

d_gene: .
abundance: .
j_gene: TRBJ1-5
v_gene: TRBV5-1
CDR3nt: TGCGCCAGCAGCTTGGGGGGGCCCAATCAGCCCCAGCATTTT
CDR3aa: CASSLGGPNQPQHF

d_gene: TRBD1
abundance: .
j_gene: TRBJ2-1
v_gene: TRBV6-1
CDR3nt: TGTGCCAGCAGTGAAGCATGGGAAAGACAGGGTAGTTACAATGAGCAGTTCTTC
CDR3aa: CASSEAWERQGSYNEQFF

d_gene: TRBD2
abundance: .
j_gene: TRBJ2-7
v_gene: TRBV14
CDR3nt: TGTGCCAGCAGCCTCCTAGCGGGGGGCCACTACGAGCAGTACTTC
CDR3aa: CASSLLAGGHYEQYF

d_gene: TRBD1
abundance: .
j_gene: TRBJ2-1
v_gene: TRBV6-6
CDR3nt: TGTGCCAGCAACGCGGGACAGGGGGCCGATGAGCAGTTCTTC
CDR3aa: CASNAGQGADEQFF

d_gene: .
abundance: few
j_gene: TRBJ1-1
v_gene: TRBV6-5
CDR3nt: TGTGCCAGCTCCCGGGACACGGTTGATGTAGCTTTCTTT
CDR3aa: CASSRDTVDVAFF

d_gene: TRBD2
abundance: .
j_gene: TRBJ2-2
v_gene: TRBV5-1
CDR3nt: TGCGCCAGCAGCGACCCTCCGGGACTAGCGCCCACCGGGGAGCTGTTTTTT
CDR3aa: CASSDPPGLAPTGELFF

d_gene: TRBD1
abundance: few
j_gene: TRBJ2-1
v_gene: TRBV5-4
CDR3nt: TGTGCCAGCGGGACAGGGCGCCCTGAGCAGTTCTTC
CDR3aa: CASGTGRPEQFF

d_gene: .
abundance: .
j_gene: TRBJ2-2
v_gene: TRBV11-1
CDR3nt: TGTGCCAGCAGCCTACTCACCGGGGAGCTGTTTTTT
CDR3aa: CASSLLTGELFF

d_gene: .
abundance: .
j_gene: TRBJ2-2
v_gene: TRBV4-3
CDR3nt: TGCGCCAGCAGCCAAGGCCAGGCGAACACCGGGGAGCTGTTTTTT
CDR3aa: CASSQGQANTGELFF

d_gene: .
abundance: .
j_gene: TRBJ2-1
v_gene: TRBV30
CDR3nt: TGTGCCTGGGGGACTGGCGAGTTAGAGCAGTTCTTC
CDR3aa: CAWGTGELEQFF

d_gene: TRBD1
abundance: .
j_gene: TRBJ1-2
v_gene: TRBV6-6
CDR3nt: TGTGCCAGCAGTCCAGGGGGCAACTATGGCTACACCTTC
CDR3aa: CASSPGGNYGYTF

d_gene: .
abundance: .
j_gene: TRBJ1-5
v_gene: TRBV7-5
CDR3nt: TGTGCCAGAAGCTCGTACACGGGGCCCCAGCATTTT
CDR3aa: CARSSYTGPQHF

d_gene: TRBD2
abundance: once
j_gene: TRBJ2-3
v_gene: TRBV5-6
CDR3nt: TGTGCCAGTCGACTAGCGGCCGGCACAGATACGCAGTATTTT
CDR3aa: CASRLAAGTDTQYF

d_gene: .
abundance: .
j_gene: TRBJ2-1
v_gene: TRBV27
CDR3nt: TGTGCCAGCAGTTTCCAACTAACGTACAATGAGCAGTTCTTC
CDR3aa: CASSFQLTYNEQFF

d_gene: TRBD2
abundance: .
j_gene: TRBJ2-2
v_gene: TRBV7-2
CDR3nt: TGTGCCAGCAGCCGGACTAGCGGGGGGGGTACCGGGGAGCTGTTTTTT
CDR3aa: CASSRTSGGGTGELFF

d_gene: TRBD1
abundance: .
j_gene: TRBJ1-5
v_gene: TRBV7-3
CDR3nt: TGTGCCAGCAGCTTAAAGTTGCGACAGGGAAGTCAGCCCCAGCATTTT
CDR3aa: CASSLKLRQGSQPQHF

d_gene: .
abundance: .
j_gene: TRBJ2-7
v_gene: TRBV6-1
CDR3nt: TGTGCCAGCAGTGAATGGAGGAGCTCCTACGAGCAGTACTTC
CDR3aa: CASSEWRSSYEQYF

d_gene: .
abundance: few
j_gene: TRBJ2-1
v_gene: TRBV7-9
CDR3nt: TGTGCCAGCAGCCGGGGGAACAATGAGCAGTTCTTC
CDR3aa: CASSRGNNEQFF

d_gene: TRBD1
abundance: .
j_gene: TRBJ2-3
v_gene: TRBV28
CDR3nt: TGTGCCAGCAGTCGACAGGGTCCAGATACGCAGTATTTT
CDR3aa: CASSRQGPDTQYF

d_gene: .
abundance: .
j_gene: TRBJ2-7
v_gene: TRBV7-2
CDR3nt: TGTGCCAGCAGCTTTACCAGCTACGAGCAGTACTTC
CDR3aa: CASSFTSYEQYF

d_gene: .
abundance: few
j_gene: TRBJ1-1
v_gene: TRBV2
CDR3nt: TGTGCCAGCATCCAGGCGAACACTGAAGCTTTCTTT
CDR3aa: CASIQANTEAFF

d_gene: TRBD1
abundance: .
j_gene: TRBJ1-3
v_gene: TRBV9
CDR3nt: TGTGCCAGCAGCTTTACAGGGGAGACTGGAAACACCATATATTTT
CDR3aa: CASSFTGETGNTIYF

d_gene: TRBD2
abundance: .
j_gene: TRBJ2-3
v_gene: TRBV6-5
CDR3nt: TGTGCCAGCAGTTACTCAGGACTAGCGGTAGATACGCAGTATTTT
CDR3aa: CASSYSGLAVDTQYF

d_gene: .
abundance: .
j_gene: TRBJ2-7
v_gene: TRBV2
CDR3nt: TGTGCCAGCAGTGGCGGGACAGATAGCTCCTACGAGCAGTACTTC
CDR3aa: CASSGGTDSSYEQYF

d_gene: .
abundance: once
j_gene: TRBJ1-1
v_gene: TRBV4-1
CDR3nt: TGCGCCAGCAGCCAAGGGGGCAGAACTGAAGCTTTCTTT
CDR3aa: CASSQGGRTEAFF

d_gene: .
abundance: .
j_gene: TRBJ2-1
v_gene: TRBV5-6
CDR3nt: TGTGCCAGCAGCTTGTCAGGCGTACCCTACAATGAGCAGTTCTTC
CDR3aa: CASSLSGVPYNEQFF

d_gene: TRBD2
abundance: few
j_gene: TRBJ2-7
v_gene: TRBV12-5
CDR3nt: TGTGCTAGTGGTTTTAGCGGGAGGGCCCTACCCGACGAGCAGTACTTC
CDR3aa: CASGFSGRALPDEQYF

d_gene: .
abundance: .
j_gene: TRBJ1-1
v_gene: TRBV29-1
CDR3nt: TGCAGCGTCCCCGGCCTGTCGCGGTGGGACACTGAAGCTTTCTTT
CDR3aa: CSVPGLSRWDTEAFF

d_gene: .
abundance: .
j_gene: TRBJ2-1
v_gene: TRBV7-7
CDR3nt: TGTGCTAGCAGCTTAGCGCTTAGCTCCTACAATGAGCAGTTCTTC
CDR3aa: CASSLALSSYNEQFF

d_gene: TRBD1
abundance: .
j_gene: TRBJ2-7
v_gene: TRBV19
CDR3nt: TGTGCCAGTAGTATCGGGACAGGTATCTCCTACGAGCAGTACTTC
CDR3aa: CASSIGTGISYEQYF

d_gene: .
abundance: .
j_gene: TRBJ1-2
v_gene: TRBV5-1
CDR3nt: TGCGCCAGCAGCTTGGAAGGGGAAGGCTACACCTTC
CDR3aa: CASSLEGEGYTF

d_gene: .
abundance: .
j_gene: TRBJ2-5
v_gene: TRBV7-9
CDR3nt: TGTGCCAGCAGCCCGCCGGTTTACCAAGAGACCCAGTACTTC
CDR3aa: CASSPPVYQETQYF

d_gene: .
abundance: .
j_gene: TRBJ1-2
v_gene: TRBV5-6
CDR3nt: TGTGCCAGCAGCATCGTGGAGGAAAGGAACTATGGCTACACCTTC
CDR3aa: CASSIVEERNYGYTF

d_gene: .
abundance: .
j_gene: TRBJ2-7
v_gene: TRBV11-3
CDR3nt: TGTGCCAGCAGCTTATCCTACAGCTCCTACGAGCAGTACTTC
CDR3aa: CASSLSYSSYEQYF

d_gene: .
abundance: .
j_gene: TRBJ2-7
v_gene: TRBV4-3
CDR3nt: TGCGCCAGCAGCCAAGATAGAGTGAAGACTTACGAGCAGTACTTC
CDR3aa: CASSQDRVKTYEQYF

d_gene: TRBD2
abundance: .
j_gene: TRBJ2-7
v_gene: TRBV6-5
CDR3nt: TGTGCCAGCAGTTACGGTGCGGGAGAAGGCGAGCAGTACTTC
CDR3aa: CASSYGAGEGEQYF

d_gene: TRBD1
abundance: .
j_gene: TRBJ2-7
v_gene: TRBV13
CDR3nt: TGTGCCAGCAGCTTAGCCGGACAGGGGTACGAGCAGTACTTC
CDR3aa: CASSLAGQGYEQYF

d_gene: .
abundance: .
j_gene: TRBJ1-1
v_gene: TRBV5-6
CDR3nt: TGTGCCAGCAGCGGGGGAGGGGAGGTACCTTTCTTT
CDR3aa: CASSGGGEVPFF

d_gene: TRBD2
abundance: .
j_gene: TRBJ2-2
v_gene: TRBV5-1
CDR3nt: TGCGCCAGCAGCTTGGCCGGTTCCCTAGCGGGGGGGCCTGACACCGGGGAGCTGTTTTTT
CDR3aa: CASSLAGSLAGGPDTGELFF

d_gene: TRBD1
abundance: .
j_gene: TRBJ2-2
v_gene: TRBV4-2
CDR3nt: TGTGCCAGCAGCCATGTTCCGGGACAGGGGGCAAACACCGGGGAGCTGTTTTTT
CDR3aa: CASSHVPGQGANTGELFF

d_gene: .
abundance: .
j_gene: TRBJ1-1
v_gene: TRBV4-2
CDR3nt: TGTGCCAGCAGCCAAGTAAAGACACTGAACACTGAAGCTTTCTTT
CDR3aa: CASSQVKTLNTEAFF

d_gene: .
abundance: .
j_gene: TRBJ1-1
v_gene: TRBV19
CDR3nt: TGTGCCAGTAGTGCAGGGCTGAACACTGAAGCTTTCTTT
CDR3aa: CASSAGLNTEAFF